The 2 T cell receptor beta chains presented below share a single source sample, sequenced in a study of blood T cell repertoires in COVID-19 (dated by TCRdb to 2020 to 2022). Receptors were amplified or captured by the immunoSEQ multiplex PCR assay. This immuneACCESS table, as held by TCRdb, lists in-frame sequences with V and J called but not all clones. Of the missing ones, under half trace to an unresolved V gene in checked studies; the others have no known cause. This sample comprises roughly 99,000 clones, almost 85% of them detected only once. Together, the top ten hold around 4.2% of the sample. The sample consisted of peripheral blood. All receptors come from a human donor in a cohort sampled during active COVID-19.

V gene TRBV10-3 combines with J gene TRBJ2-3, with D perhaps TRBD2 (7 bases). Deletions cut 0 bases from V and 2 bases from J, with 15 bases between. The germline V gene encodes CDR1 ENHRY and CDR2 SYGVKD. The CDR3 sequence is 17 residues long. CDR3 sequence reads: CAISESRRGGHTDTQYF. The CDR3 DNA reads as TGTGCCATCAGTGAGTCGAGACGCGGGGGCCACACAGATACGCAGTATTTT.

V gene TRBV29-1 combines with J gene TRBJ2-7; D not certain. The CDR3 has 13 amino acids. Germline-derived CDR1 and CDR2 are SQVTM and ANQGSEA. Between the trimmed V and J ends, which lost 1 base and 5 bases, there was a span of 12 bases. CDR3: CSVEVARIHEQYV. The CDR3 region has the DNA TGCAGCGTTGAAGTGGCAAGAATACACGAGCAGTACGTC.